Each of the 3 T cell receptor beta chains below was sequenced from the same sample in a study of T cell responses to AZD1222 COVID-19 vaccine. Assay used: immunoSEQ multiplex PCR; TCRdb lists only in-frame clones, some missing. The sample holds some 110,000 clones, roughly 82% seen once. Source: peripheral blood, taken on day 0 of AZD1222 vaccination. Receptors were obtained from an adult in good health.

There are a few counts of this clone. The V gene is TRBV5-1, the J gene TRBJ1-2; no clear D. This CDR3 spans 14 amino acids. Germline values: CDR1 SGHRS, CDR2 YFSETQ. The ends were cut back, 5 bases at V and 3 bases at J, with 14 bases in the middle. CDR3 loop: CASRATGIDYGYTF. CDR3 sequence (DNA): TGCGCCAGCAGAGCGACCGGCATTGACTATGGCTACACCTTC.

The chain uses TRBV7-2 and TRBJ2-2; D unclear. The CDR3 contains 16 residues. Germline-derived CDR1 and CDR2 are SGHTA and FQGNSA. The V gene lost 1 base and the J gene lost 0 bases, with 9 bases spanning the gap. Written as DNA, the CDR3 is TGTGCCAGCAGCTTAGTTCGGACCACGAACACCGGGGAGCTGTTTTTT. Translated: CASSLVRTTNTGELFF.

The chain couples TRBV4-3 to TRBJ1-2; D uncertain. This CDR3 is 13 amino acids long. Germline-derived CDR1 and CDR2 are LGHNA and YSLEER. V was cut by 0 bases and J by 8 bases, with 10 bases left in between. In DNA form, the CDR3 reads TGCGCCAGCAGCCAAGATGTGTGGTCCGGCTACACCTTC. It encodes CASSQDVWSGYTF.